The rows below give T cell receptor beta chains drawn from one sample of a study of technical replicates of blood from a handful of donors. Data came from immunoSEQ multiplex PCR; TCRdb stores just in-frame clones and leaves some out. The profile shows approximately 75,000 clones, roughly 95% of them singletons. The sequenced material came from T cells isolated from PBMCs. The receptors here all came from a human donor in good health. CDR3s include the opening cysteine and the closing phenylalanine or tryptophan. Each record gives: V gene, J gene, CDR3 protein.

TRBV6-1,TRBJ1-5,CASSDVGVATQHF
TRBV18,TRBJ1-1,CASSPGQANTEAFF
TRBV5-4,TRBJ2-3,CASSFSGRSDTQYF
TRBV19,TRBJ2-1,CASSYAGAAGDYNEQFF
TRBV19,TRBJ2-5,CASGRTSGRETQYF
TRBV9,TRBJ2-2,CASSVDGGNTGELFF
TRBV7-9,TRBJ2-1,CASSSGDRYNEQFF
TRBV5-8,TRBJ2-7,CASSPLLGDRGYEQYF
TRBV9,TRBJ2-7,CASSPPPQGVPYEQYF
TRBV6-5,TRBJ2-3,CASSAGLASTDTQYF
TRBV7-9,TRBJ1-1,CASSPTGIVEAFF
TRBV6-1,TRBJ2-2,CASSERTGELFF
TRBV30,TRBJ1-1,CAWSFPQGGEAFF
TRBV28,TRBJ1-5,CASRGAFGMASSNQPQHF
TRBV28,TRBJ2-7,CASMRAGVSYEQYF
TRBV6-5,TRBJ1-5,CASRPGGDQPQHF
TRBV14,TRBJ2-6,CASSQDFATGANVLTF
TRBV28,TRBJ2-4,CASSPPLAGEKAIQYF
TRBV6-1,TRBJ1-2,CASSEGPSYGYTF
TRBV11-2,TRBJ1-1,CASRKSGGYNTEAFF
TRBV5-4,TRBJ1-3,CASSFNGGNAGNTIYF
TRBV6-1,TRBJ1-1,CASIRGGNTEAFF
TRBV4-1,TRBJ2-3,CASKGIAGSTDTQYF
TRBV28,TRBJ1-5,CASSSPTGARQPQHF
TRBV19,TRBJ2-7,CASSIRTGFDEQYF
TRBV7-2,TRBJ1-1,CASSWTGDTEAFF
TRBV29-1,TRBJ2-3,CSVDASGTDTQYF
TRBV5-1,TRBJ2-7,CASSRAPGQAYNTYEQYF
TRBV6-6,TRBJ1-1,CASRFTHLGRNTEAFF
TRBV7-2,TRBJ1-1,CASSVTGEDTEAFF
TRBV7-9,TRBJ1-1,CASSLDRDTEAFF
TRBV4-2,TRBJ1-5,CASSQSSQGTNQPQHF
TRBV10-3,TRBJ1-1,CAISESTGKVTEAFF
TRBV28,TRBJ1-3,CASSLISPGQRNTIYF
TRBV29-1,TRBJ2-2,CSVKTDTGELFF
TRBV6-5,TRBJ1-3,CASISGSGNTIYF
TRBV6-5,TRBJ2-7,CASSYSLAGGGEQYF
TRBV9,TRBJ2-5,CASTRAGGYETQYF
TRBV6-6,TRBJ2-3,CASSYPPGTDTQYF
TRBV30,TRBJ2-7,CAWSQLAGGEQYF
TRBV4-2,TRBJ1-1,CASSQHFMNTEAFF